This T cell receptor (beta chain) was sequenced for a study of regulatory T cells in long-lasting Graves disease. This clonotype was seen at least ten times. Sample time point: newly diagnosed GD, antithyroid drugs for less than 3 months. PBMC RNA was the source of the TCR library. Arm-PCR with iRepertoire HTBI primers amplified the CDR3 regions for these TCR beta libraries. Per the authors' pipeline: Identification of gene segments yielded around 63 TRBV and roughly 15 TRBJ across samples. TCRdb analysed the multiplex PCR reads with MiXCR anew, one entry per CDR3 protein. TCRdb's processing, not the authors' own work, is the source of the V and J calls. The repertoire holds 400,000 to 500,000 distinct CDR3 sequences, around 17% seen once, with around a tenth in the top ten. The sample was also reused in another study, on T cells in Graves' hyperthyroidism and ophthalmopathy.

The TCR comes from a woman younger than 45 with Graves disease. The sequenced sample was peripheral blood mononuclear cells (PBMCs), obtained at new diagnosis, from a patient treated with antithyroid drugs.

CDR3 nucleotides: TGCAGTGCTAGAGTGTCCCTCCTCGTCAATCAGCCCCAGCATTTT. Translated: CSARVSLLVNQPQHF. The V gene is TRBV20-1, the J gene TRBJ1-5, with no clear D. Germline assignment: CDR1 DFQATT and CDR2 SNEGSKA (reference sequence). Trimming cost V 1 base and J 3 bases, with 13 bases left between them. The CDR3 has 15 amino acids.